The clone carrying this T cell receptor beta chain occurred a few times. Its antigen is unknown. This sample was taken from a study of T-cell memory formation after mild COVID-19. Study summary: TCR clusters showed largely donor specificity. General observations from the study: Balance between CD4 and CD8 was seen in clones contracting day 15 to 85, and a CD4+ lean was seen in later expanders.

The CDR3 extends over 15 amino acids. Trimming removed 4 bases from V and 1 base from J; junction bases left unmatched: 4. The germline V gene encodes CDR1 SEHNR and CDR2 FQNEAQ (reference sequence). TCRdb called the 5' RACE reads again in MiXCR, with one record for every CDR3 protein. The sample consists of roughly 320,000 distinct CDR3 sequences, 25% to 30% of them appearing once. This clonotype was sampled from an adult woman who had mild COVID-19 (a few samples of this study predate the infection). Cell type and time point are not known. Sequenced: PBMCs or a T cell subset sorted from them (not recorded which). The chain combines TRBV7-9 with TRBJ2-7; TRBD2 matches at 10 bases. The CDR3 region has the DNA TGTGCCAGCAGCTACGGACTAGCGGTTTCCTACGAGCAGTACTTC. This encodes CASSYGLAVSYEQYF.